The 9 T cell receptor beta chains below come from one sample, sequenced in a study of cytomegalovirus exposure and HLA in healthy donors (dated 2017 in TCRdb). The protocol used for the library was the immunoSEQ multiplex PCR assay. The multiplex PCR relied on a mix of 60 forward primers for TCR Vbeta segments and 13 reverse primers for TCR Jbeta segments. The table comes from immuneACCESS by way of TCRdb, which keeps in-frame sequences with V and J called. Part of the clones is missing from these tables; in studies checked, under half for an unresolved V gene and the rest for unknown reasons. The sample has roughly 140,000 clones on record, roughly 70% of them singletons. The ten largest clones represent 1.5% to 2% of the sample. What was sequenced was PBMCs. The receptors here all came from a woman aged 35 to 49 in good health and CMV-seronegative.

The chain links TRBV7-2 to TRBJ1-2, with D maybe TRBD1 (6 bases). CDR3 length equals 15 residues. The ends were cut back, 4 bases at V and 4 bases at J, with 16 bases in the middle. Germline V gene data show CDR1 as SGHTA and CDR2 as FQGNSA. For the CDR3, the DNA is TGTGCCAGCAGCTCCTCCTCACAGGGTTCCTATGGCTACACCTTC. Its translation: CASSSSSQGSYGYTF. The entire variable domain, with the rest obtained from reference TRBV7-2 and TRBJ1-2, is as follows: GAGVSQSPSNKVTEKGKDVELRCDPISGHTALYWYRQSLGQGLEFLIYFQGNSAPDKSGLPSDRFSAERTGGSVSTLTIQRTQQEDSAVYLCASSSSSQGSYGYTFGSGTRLTVV.

Regarding this clone: Other DNA sequences in the same sample also yield this CDR3. The V call is TRBV19, the J call TRBJ1-5; D perhaps matches TRBD1 (5 bases). The CDR3 is 16 residues long. The V end was cut by 4 bases, the J end by 1 base, with 14 bases between. CDR1 is LNHDA, CDR2 SQIVND, per germline (reference sequence). This CDR3 reads CASSKGRDSSNQPQHF. The CDR3 DNA follows: TGTGCCAGTAGTAAGGGCCGTGACAGCAGCAATCAGCCCCAGCATTTT.

V and J are TRBV19 and TRBJ1-1; D might be TRBD1 (5 bases). This CDR3 comprises 14 residues. The V gene's germline CDR1 is LNHDA and CDR2 SQIVND (reference sequence). Deletions cut 1 base from V and 3 bases from J, with 9 bases between. For the CDR3, the DNA is TGTGCCAGTAGTATAGGAGGAGGGGACACTGAAGCTTTCTTT. Translation gives CASSIGGGDTEAFF.

The chain recombines TRBV2 with TRBJ1-1; no definite D call. This CDR3 has 12 amino acids. CDR1 and CDR2 from the germline V gene are SNHLY and FYNNEI. The germline V and J ends were trimmed by 1 base and 7 bases, with 7 bases remaining between them. The CDR3 sequence is CASSEGHYEAFF. CDR3 nucleotides: TGTGCCAGCAGTGAAGGGCACTATGAAGCTTTCTTT.

In this sample, this clone turned up a few times. The chain employs TRBV2 and TRBJ1-3; 7 bases fit TRBD1. In germline, CDR1 is SNHLY, CDR2 FYNNEI. The CDR3 is 15 residues long. V was pared by 7 bases and J by 5 bases, with 11 bases of the junction left unmatched. The DNA of the CDR3 is TGTGCCAGCACACATTGGGGACAGTCAAGAAACACCATATATTTT. Translating gives CASTHWGQSRNTIYF.

This chain uses TRBV5-1 with TRBJ2-6; D unclear. V dropped 0 bases and J dropped 1 base, with 5 bases sitting between them. This CDR3 is 15 amino acids long. Germline CDR1 SGHRS, CDR2 YFSETQ. The CDR3, as DNA: TGCGCCAGCAGCTTGGCTTTGTCTGGGGCCAACGTCCTGACTTTC. Amino acid sequence: CASSLALSGANVLTF.

This chain uses TRBV12-5 with TRBJ1-5; TRBD1 is a possible D gene (5 bases). The CDR3 loop spans 17 amino acids. Germline-derived CDR1 and CDR2 are LGHNT and FRNRAP. The V end was cut by 0 bases, the J end by 0 bases, with 12 bases between. The CDR3 DNA reads TGTGCTAGTGGTTTGGTACCAGGGTACTTTAGCAATCAGCCCCAGCATTTT. Residues: CASGLVPGYFSNQPQHF.

In the case of this clone: The same CDR3 also results from other DNA sequences found in this sample. This chain links TRBV6-1 with TRBJ1-2; D is undetermined. Germline assignment: CDR1 MNHNS and CDR2 SASEGT. Trimming took off 2 bases at V and 2 bases at J, with 6 bases between the two ends. The CDR3 has 13 amino acids. CDR3 in amino acids: CASSESGNYGYTF. CDR3 in DNA: TGTGCCAGCAGTGAATCGGGGAACTATGGCTACACCTTC.

This clone has only one observation. This chain links TRBV15 with TRBJ2-3; possible D gene TRBD2, 6 bases. Germline lookup yields CDR1 LNHNV and CDR2 YYDKDF (reference sequence). This CDR3 region has 16 residues. Trimming took off 1 base at V and 6 bases at J, with 17 bases between the two ends. The CDR3 reads CATSRGDRDWRDTQYF. The CDR3 DNA reads as TGTGCCACCAGCAGAGGGGACCGGGACTGGAGGGATACGCAGTATTTT.